These T cell receptor beta chains were read from a single sample in a study of Graves' ophthalmopathy and Graves' hyperthyroidism. TCRdb re-derived calls from the multiplex PCR reads in MiXCR, one entry per CDR3 protein. The sample consists of around 520,000 distinct CDR3 sequences, less than 45% of them appearing once. Material: peripheral blood or thyroid tissue (not recorded which). These receptors were obtained from an adult man with Graves' hyperthyroidism. The conserved cysteine and the conserved F or W are not part of the CDR3 here.

j_call cdr3_length v_call cdr3_aa
TRBJ1-2 11 TRBV20-1 SAREGRDYGYT
TRBJ2-5 12 TRBV6-5 ASSYGGDQETQY
TRBJ2-7 11 TRBV20-1 SARIQGAEEQY
TRBJ2-7 14 TRBV7-7 ASSLTAGGATGEQY
TRBJ1-3 12 TRBV5-1 ASSLGPERETIY
TRBJ2-7 11 TRBV29-1 SPLAGRRNEQY
TRBJ2-7 13 TRBV6-5 ASSYATAPSYKQY
TRBJ2-7 14 TRBV2 ASSGLAGEGTYEQY
TRBJ2-7 11 TRBV29-1 STRTSGRGEQY
TRBJ1-2 12 TRBV5-6 ASSQDRGHYGYT
TRBJ1-1 11 TRBV6-5 ASSERGWTEAF
TRBJ2-7 13 TRBV12-3/TRBV12-4 ASSFWGEGSYEQY
TRBJ1-2 13 TRBV4-1 ASSQDEQGANGYT
TRBJ1-5 11 TRBV7-2 ASSLDPGSALH
TRBJ2-7 13 TRBV7-9 ASTPGASGDYEQY
TRBJ2-5 13 TRBV28 ASSKRAGGSETQY
. 12 TRBV10-3 AISAGTGAYEQY
TRBJ2-7 11 TRBV20-1 SARGATPREQY
TRBJ2-7 10 TRBV2 ASRRLNYEQY
TRBJ2-2 14 TRBV12-3/TRBV12-4 ASSTTGTANTGELF
TRBJ2-5 14 TRBV5-5 ASSLQRQGGIETQY
. 12 TRBV7-9 ASSVNQRDDEQF
TRBJ2-3 15 TRBV9 ASSETPGQGIADTQY
TRBJ2-5 11 TRBV28 ASSPRIDRTQY
TRBJ2-7 12 TRBV7-3 ASSLTPTTYEQY
TRBJ2-3 11 TRBV29-1 SVGGLAGNTQY
TRBJ2-5 12 TRBV15 ATSSHGQEETQY
TRBJ2-1 11 TRBV19 ASSIRREGWKF
TRBJ1-2 12 TRBV9 ASSVEARAGGYT
TRBJ2-3 12 TRBV7-9 ASSETGGGDTQY
TRBJ1-1 10 TRBV2 ASSSLNTGAF
TRBJ1-5 13 TRBV7-9 ASRAGLAGGEPQH
TRBJ1-2 11 TRBV7-8 ASSLYNNYGYT
TRBJ1-1 11 TRBV20-1 SARRNGNTEAF
TRBJ1-5 10 TRBV12-3/TRBV12-4 ASSLPGQPQH
TRBJ2-5 11 TRBV20-1 SAKDRGRETQY
TRBJ1-6 14 TRBV5-5 ASSTPFVGVNSPLH
TRBJ2-5 11 TRBV24-1 ATTGGSEETQY
TRBJ2-3 13 TRBV2 ASSPNGLATDTQY
TRBJ1-5 11 TRBV29-1 SVAQGAGQPQH
TRBJ1-1 11 TRBV5-1 ASSLAVLGEAF
TRBJ1-4 14 TRBV9 ASSPGGGTTNEKLF
TRBJ1-4 12 TRBV6-6 ASSPDPPGEKLF
TRBJ2-7 12 TRBV5-1 ASGTGGSSYEQY
TRBJ1-1 14 TRBV7-2 ASSLVSYAANTEAF
TRBJ1-2 14 TRBV7-9 ASSSESGIVGDGYT
TRBJ2-5 12 TRBV5-1 ASSFDRLGSFPY
TRBJ2-7 12 TRBV7-3 ASSLSSLYNEQY
TRBJ2-2 13 TRBV20-1 SARPGTSGLGEQF
TRBJ1-1 12 TRBV5-8 ASSLQGEGTEAF
TRBJ1-5 11 TRBV27 ASRKDSNQPQH